This T cell receptor beta chain was captured by sequencing in a study of spatial heterogeneity in lung cancer. Study overall: The count of detected beta-chain sequences consistently exceeded that of alpha-chain sequences.

Time point noted: sample taken at primary tumor resection. Unsorted whole RNA from tumor, nontumor lung or frozen PBMC underwent sequencing. Trimming stripped 5 bases from V and 2 bases from J, with 11 bases between. The CDR3 spans 14 residues. CDR1 SGHAT and CDR2 FQNNGV come from the germline V gene. About this clonotype: What it recognizes is unknown.

A distinct unique molecular identifier was carried by each TCR cDNA molecule. TCRdb passed the 5' RACE reads through MiXCR, listing each CDR3 protein once. Of 35,000 to 55,000 distinct CDR3 sequences listed, roughly 7% are singletons. Study outcomes and limitations: At resection, ubiquitous expanded tumor TCRs appeared in blood more than at follow-up.

This receptor was taken from a female donor with early-stage non-small cell lung cancer. Specimen: PBMCs, collected at surgery. The V gene is TRBV11-2, the J gene TRBJ2-3, with D perhaps matching TRBD2 (6 bases). The CDR3 protein is CASSDGGDTDTQYF. CDR3 in DNA: TGTGCCAGCAGCGACGGCGGGGACACAGATACGCAGTATTTT.